This is a list of T cell receptor beta chains from one sample in a study of cytomegalovirus exposure and HLA in healthy donors. TCRdb keeps only in-frame clones here, not all; method: immunoSEQ multiplex PCR. The top ten clones hold roughly 0.5% of a sample with around 140,000 clones, over 75% of them seen once. Sequencing was performed on PBMCs. The origin of the receptors is a woman in her 40s in good health and CMV-seronegative. The CDR3 runs from the conserved cysteine through the conserved F or W. A D gene is named only where the DNA matches it firmly. Rows give clone size only sometimes, using once, few, many, or a class for an expanded clone.

CASSQGGSYNEQFF	TGTGCCAGCAGTCAAGGGGGCTCCTACAATGAGCAGTTCTTC	TRBJ2-1	-	-	TRBV6-5
CASSVTPSRTGSYTF	TGTGCCAGCAGTGTGACCCCCAGTCGGACAGGGAGCTACACCTTC	TRBJ1-2	TRBD1	-	TRBV2
CASGLDRKSYEQYF	TGTGCCAGCGGGTTGGACAGAAAATCCTACGAGCAGTACTTC	TRBJ2-7	-	few	TRBV6-1
CASSLGGVDGYTF	TGTGCCAGCAGCCTCGGAGGGGTTGACGGCTACACCTTC	TRBJ1-2	-	-	TRBV6-5
CASSLDHRGEYF	TGTGCCAGCAGCTTAGATCACAGGGGGGAGTACTTC	TRBJ2-7	TRBD1	-	TRBV11-3
CASSVQENTEAFF	TGTGCCAGCAGTGTACAGGAGAACACTGAAGCTTTCTTT	TRBJ1-1	-	-	TRBV28
CASSLVGRNTEAFF	TGTGCCAGCAGTTTGGTCGGGAGGAACACTGAAGCTTTCTTT	TRBJ1-1	-	-	TRBV6-5
CASSLYTGSSGNTIYF	TGTGCCAGCAGCTTGTATACGGGAAGTTCTGGAAACACCATATATTTT	TRBJ1-3	-	-	TRBV5-5
CASSRRLAEFGETQYF	TGTGCTAGCAGCCGTCGACTAGCGGAGTTCGGAGAGACCCAGTACTTC	TRBJ2-5	TRBD2	-	TRBV7-7
CASSLVLGGSEKLFF	TGCGCCAGCAGCTTGGTATTGGGAGGGTCTGAAAAACTGTTTTTT	TRBJ1-4	-	-	TRBV5-1
CASSYSTRGYEQYF	TGTGCCAGCAGTTACTCGACTAGGGGCTACGAGCAGTACTTC	TRBJ2-7	-	-	TRBV6-6
CASSHLLRVSLSGANVLTF	TGCGCCAGCAGCCACCTCCTCAGGGTTTCTCTCTCTGGGGCCAACGTCCTGACTTTC	TRBJ2-6	-	-	TRBV4-3
CASSVPLRGGNTEAFF	TGTGCCAGCAGCGTGCCCCTGCGGGGTGGGAACACTGAAGCTTTCTTT	TRBJ1-1	-	once	TRBV9
CASSEKGKSNEKLFF	TGTGCCAGCAGTGAAAAGGGGAAGTCGAATGAAAAACTGTTTTTT	TRBJ1-4	-	-	TRBV2
CASRSWQFF	TGTGCCAGCAGAAGCTGGCAGTTCTTC	TRBJ2-1	-	-	TRBV6-4
CASSTSPGQGLGAFF	TGTGCCAGCAGCACGAGTCCGGGACAGGGTTTAGGTGCTTTCTTT	TRBJ1-1	TRBD1	-	TRBV9
CASKGAGLPQPYNSPLHF	TGTGCCAGCAAAGGAGCAGGGTTACCACAGCCCTATAATTCACCCCTCCACTTT	TRBJ1-6	-	-	TRBV27
CASSVYAGMNTEAFF	TGTGCCAGCAGCGTATACGCAGGGATGAACACTGAAGCTTTCTTT	TRBJ1-1	-	-	TRBV9
CASSSGYSNQPQHF	TGTGCCAGCAGCTCAGGGTATAGCAATCAGCCCCAGCATTTT	TRBJ1-5	-	-	TRBV27
CASSYGTGDAYEQYF	TGTGCCAGCAGTTACGGGACAGGGGACGCCTACGAGCAGTACTTC	TRBJ2-7	TRBD1	few	TRBV6-5
CSSRPGEREYQETQYF	TGTTCCAGCAGACCCGGGGAGCGGGAGTACCAAGAGACCCAGTACTTC	TRBJ2-5	TRBD2	-	TRBV7-9
CASSTGLKETQYF	TGTGCCAGCAGCACGGGACTGAAAGAGACCCAGTACTTC	TRBJ2-5	-	-	TRBV11-2
CATRLAETYEQYF	TGTGCCACACGACTAGCGGAAACCTACGAGCAGTACTTC	TRBJ2-7	TRBD2	-	TRBV10-3
CASSVSGGSSYNEQFF	TGTGCCAGCAGCGTATCGGGGGGGAGCTCCTACAATGAGCAGTTCTTC	TRBJ2-1	TRBD2	-	TRBV9
CASTWRIRRKQAHEQYF	TGTGCCAGCACCTGGCGTATTCGCCGGAAACAGGCCCACGAGCAGTACTTC	TRBJ2-7	-	-	TRBV28
CASSPPPGQYF	TGTGCCAGCAGTCCCCCACCCGGGCAGTACTTC	TRBJ2-7	-	-	TRBV6-5
CASSKDRNTEAFF	TGCGCCAGCAGCAAAGACAGGAACACTGAAGCTTTCTTT	TRBJ1-1	-	-	TRBV5-1
CSVDLVTGTDEAFF	TGCAGCGTTGACCTCGTGACAGGGACCGATGAAGCTTTCTTT	TRBJ1-1	TRBD1	-	TRBV29-1
CASSSSTSGIYNEQFF	TGTGCCAGCAGCTCCTCGACTAGCGGAATCTACAATGAGCAGTTCTTC	TRBJ2-1	TRBD2	-	TRBV5-4
CASSVLSVGGWNEQYF	TGCGCCAGCAGCGTTTTGTCCGTTGGGGGGTGGAACGAGCAGTACTTC	TRBJ2-7	-	-	TRBV5-1
CASSRGQLSYEQYF	TGTGCCAGCAGCCGCGGACAGCTCTCCTACGAGCAGTACTTC	TRBJ2-7	-	-	TRBV7-6
CASSLERQGGTEAFF	TGTGCCAGCAGCTTAGAGCGACAGGGGGGCACTGAAGCTTTCTTT	TRBJ1-1	TRBD1	-	TRBV11-2
CASSLEASGSFSYEQYF	TGCGCCAGCAGCTTGGAGGCTAGCGGGAGTTTTTCCTACGAGCAGTACTTC	TRBJ2-7	TRBD2	once	TRBV5-1
CASSFGDRDSYEQYF	TGTGCCAGCAGCTTCGGGGACAGGGACAGCTACGAGCAGTACTTC	TRBJ2-7	TRBD1	-	TRBV11-3
CASSYPPWGPEAFF	TGTGCCAGCAGTTACCCTCCCTGGGGGCCTGAAGCTTTCTTT	TRBJ1-1	-	-	TRBV6-6
CASSGDTYNYGYTF	TGCGCCAGCAGCGGCGACACATATAACTATGGCTACACCTTC	TRBJ1-2	-	-	TRBV5-1
CASRLQGLSGNTIYF	TGTGCCAGCAGGCTACAGGGGCTCTCTGGAAACACCATATATTTT	TRBJ1-3	TRBD1	-	TRBV6-5
CASSRQGQETQYF	TGTGCCAGCAGCCGGCAGGGCCAAGAGACCCAGTACTTC	TRBJ2-5	-	-	TRBV5-6
CASSPNGGGDEQFF	TGTGCCAGCAGCCCAAACGGGGGGGGCGATGAGCAGTTCTTC	TRBJ2-1	TRBD2	-	TRBV4-2
CASSLNTGAGANVLTF	TGCGCCAGCAGCCTAAACACAGGGGCTGGGGCCAACGTCCTGACTTTC	TRBJ2-6	TRBD1	-	TRBV5-1
CASSFNRLGYTF	TGTGCCAGCAGTTTTAACCGGTTAGGCTACACCTTC	TRBJ1-2	-	-	TRBV28
CASSRGTGQETQYF	TGCGCCAGCAGCCGCGGGACAGGGCAAGAGACCCAGTACTTC	TRBJ2-5	TRBD1	-	TRBV5-1